This TCR beta chain was recorded in a study of T cells in Graves' hyperthyroidism and ophthalmopathy (dated by TCRdb to the late 2010s). Turning to the overall study: To identify distinguishing TCR V-J signatures, a discovery cohort of 100 patients was used, comprising 40 to 45 with Graves' ophthalmopathy and 57 with stable Graves' hyperthyroidism. For training and testing, the 100 or so patients in the discovery cohort were randomly divided in a 7:3 ratio. According to the paper, TCR Vbeta CDR3 sequencing was carried out on approximately 140 peripheral blood samples, which came from 40 to 45 ophthalmopathy, around 75 hyperthyroidism and approximately 17 progressor patients. Whether ophthalmopathy could be predicted prospectively was tested in an independent validation cohort made up of 18 hyperthyroidism patients plus 17 patients who later progressed to ophthalmopathy. Once sampling was done, hyperthyroidism patients were given methimazole at a starting dose of 30 mg daily, whereas ophthalmopathy patients were given high-dose intravenous methylprednisolone. In addition, the study compared T-cell repertoires in thyroid tissue and in blood from about 6 Graves' hyperthyroidism patients.

Results and caveats for the whole study, not just this receptor: Most expanded thyroid clonotypes (frequency above 0.001) were also detected in blood, suggesting blood repertoires may reflect thyroid immune responses. In cross-validation, a model built on a 13 V-J signature told ophthalmopathy apart from stable hyperthyroidism with less than 90% sensitivity and about 81% specificity, and in testing the same model reached 80%/75%. No statistical method was used to set the sample size in advance, and investigators knew the group allocation. In validation, the model predicted progression to ophthalmopathy with 55% to 71% sensitivity and around 72% specificity, a median of approximately 6.7 months before onset.

Exclusion was applied to patients with uncontrolled infections, other autoimmune diseases, pregnancy or lactation. Diagnoses relied on clinical symptoms, serum thyroxine and TRAb, thyroid ultrasound and orbital computed tomography. Trizol reagent was used to extract total RNA, and RNA quality was then checked on an Agilent 2100 Bioanalyzer. This clonotype occurred once. Its cognate antigen has yet to be identified. Base qualities are missing; no much larger clone stands one base away. One read yields weak evidence. The TCR beta CDR3 regions were amplified from the RNA transcripts. The TCR CDR3 was subjected to a first round of RT-PCR using the HTBI primer set and the Qiagen OneStep RT-PCR kit. The libraries were constructed in a second round of multiplex PCR and then size-selected and purified. Sequencing of the libraries was done on an Illumina HiSeq2000 using paired-end 100 bp reads. Per the authors' processing: Raw data were processed with SOAPnuke, discarding reads with adapters, uncalled bases, mean Phred below 15, or no exact constant-primer or identifier match. COPE v1.2.5 was used to merge the high-quality paired reads, and each unique nucleotide sequence was defined as a clonotype. MiTCR v1.1 was used to align clonotypes to the IMGT TRBV, TRBD and TRBJ reference segments. The analysis was restricted to V-J combinations with a frequency above 0.0001, which together covered about 99% of the repertoires. The TCS score was defined as the ratio of F50 (clonal expansion) to E x V (chaos), calculated using BLOSUM62-based TCRdist between CDR3 peptides within each V-J. Welch's t-statistics and random forest reduced fewer than 600 V-J features to some 14, which were used in a naive Bayes classifier (R e1071). Thyroid-blood repertoire similarity was quantified with the Morisita-Horn index. TCRdb reprocessing: public reads trimmed at Q25 with fastp, clones called with MiXCR, in-frame beta chains kept. Here each entry gathers all rows of one CDR3 protein and keeps the most common genes and DNA. V and J calls and clone size were set by TCRdb, not the authors. This sample gives roughly 510,000 distinct CDR3 sequences in total; roughly 45% of them show up just once. The ten most abundant clones make up about two fifths of the sample.

Sequencing was performed on peripheral blood or thyroid tissue (not recorded which). This sequence was found in an adult woman with Graves' disease, either hyperthyroidism or ophthalmopathy (not recorded which).

The CDR3 region: CASRRTGIRNQPQHF. The bases are TGTGCCAGTAGACGCACAGGGATCCGCAATCAGCCCCAGCATTTT. In this chain, TRBV19 is recombined with TRBJ1-5; TRBD1 is a weak D gene call, 6 bases matching. From the cysteine up to the phenylalanine, the CDR3 has a length of 15 residues. Only the CDR3 portion is preserved as DNA: 45 bases, with reading frame beginning at the first base. The junction shows trimming of 6 bases on V and 2 bases on J, plus 14 bases between the germline ends. The germline V gene (reference sequence) provides CDR1 LNHDA and CDR2 SQIVND.